This TCR beta chain was sequenced in a study of T cell repertoires in aging, cancer and after chemotherapy. As for the study in general: Paired samples before and after chemotherapy came from chronic lymphocytic leukemia patients on fludarabine- or bendamustine-based regimens.

By sample fraction, this clonotype is medium-sized. No antigen is known for it. Study conclusions and caveats: Untreated cancer patients had significantly lower blood TCR diversity than age-matched healthy donors. In cancer patients, declining TCR diversity with age involved lost richness and lost evenness. Median generation probability rose over the chemotherapy interval in each cancer cohort, suggesting rebound thymic output.

The CDR3 has 11 residues. The V and J ends lost 6 bases and 7 bases respectively, with 10 bases between them. Germline V gene data show CDR1 as SGHNT and CDR2 as YENEEA. Multiplex touch-down PCR with TRB-A/B primers amplified rearranged V-D-J TRB sequences. TCRdb reprocessed the multiplex PCR reads via MiXCR and lists one record per CDR3 protein. The repertoire holds thousands of distinct CDR3 sequences, with approximately 28% as singletons. Amplification of TCR beta used genomic DNA extracted from peripheral blood. This chain uses TRBV11-3 with TRBJ2-7; the D is unclear. The receptor's source is a human donor with a blood cancer. Specimen: blood. The CDR3 DNA reads TGTGCCAGCAGGAACCGAGGAGAGCAGTACTTC. Encoded protein: CASRNRGEQYF.